This T cell receptor beta chain was sequenced during a study of Graves' ophthalmopathy and Graves' hyperthyroidism. Whole-study context: Over 18 months of follow-up, stable hyperthyroidism required that no ophthalmopathy appear.

A note on this clonotype: Its target is not known.

Trimming cost V 7 bases and J 10 bases; bases outside gene matches: 9. This CDR3 is built from 11 residues. Germline CDR1 and CDR2: DFQATT and SNEGSKA (reference sequence). Overall study findings and caveats: Most clonotypes expanded in thyroid above 0.001 frequency were present in blood too. The model's ophthalmopathy progression predictions had approximately 65% sensitivity and 72.22% specificity.

TCR beta CDR3 amplification used RNA transcripts. The first-round RT-PCR employed HTBI primers together with the Qiagen OneStep RT-PCR kit. A multiplex PCR was then performed as the second round. TCRdb re-derived calls from the multiplex PCR reads in MiXCR, one entry per CDR3 protein. This table has roughly 1.1 million distinct CDR3 sequences, roughly 35% appearing once. Hyperthyroidism patients had new diagnoses, durations under 2 months, and ages of 18 to 65. The receptor was isolated from an adult man with Graves' hyperthyroidism. The source material was peripheral blood or thyroid tissue (not recorded which). The genes are TRBV20-1 and TRBJ2-5; TRBD1 matches 7 bases. In DNA, the CDR3 is TGCAGTGGGAAGGACAGGAGACTCCAGTACTTC. This sequence encodes CSGKDRRLQYF.